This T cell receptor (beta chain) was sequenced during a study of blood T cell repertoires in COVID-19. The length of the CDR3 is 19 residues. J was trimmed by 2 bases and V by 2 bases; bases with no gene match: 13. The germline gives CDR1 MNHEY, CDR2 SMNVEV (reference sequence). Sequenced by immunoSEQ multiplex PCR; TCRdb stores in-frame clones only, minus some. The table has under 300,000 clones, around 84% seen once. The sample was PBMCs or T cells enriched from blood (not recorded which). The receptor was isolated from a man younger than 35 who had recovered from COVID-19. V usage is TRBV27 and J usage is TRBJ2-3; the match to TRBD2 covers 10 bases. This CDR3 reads CASSLVAGGSLLNTDTQYF. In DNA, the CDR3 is TGTGCCAGCAGTTTAGTAGCGGGGGGCTCCCTGCTCAACACAGATACGCAGTATTTT.